This T cell receptor beta chain was profiled in a study of T-cell memory formation after mild COVID-19. The wider study: For the most part, TCR clusters were specific to one donor. Study-wide points: CD4+ bias marked clones expanding day 15 to 37, unlike balanced contracting clones. Mainly CM and EM harbored the contracting CD4+ clones; mainly EMRA harbored the CD8+ ones.

TCRdb reprocessed the 5' RACE reads via MiXCR and lists one record per CDR3 protein. In the table there are a few hundred thousand distinct CDR3 sequences, less than 25% of which are singletons. The trim removed 6 bases at V and 4 bases at J, leaving 3 bases unmatched. This CDR3 has 13 residues. Germline CDR1 and CDR2: MGHDK and SYGVNS. This clonotype came up many times. Its matching antigen is unknown. This sequence originates from an adult woman who had mild COVID-19 (a few samples of this study predate the infection). Cell type and time point are not known. Sequences were obtained from PBMCs or a T cell subset sorted from them (not recorded which). The gene calls are TRBV25-1 and TRBJ1-5, with TRBD1 identical over 7 bases. The CDR3 loop is CASRGQVNQPQHF. DNA of the CDR3: TGTGCCAGCAGAGGACAGGTTAATCAGCCCCAGCATTTT.